The 5 T cell receptor beta chains listed next were all sequenced from one sample in a study of glioma-infiltrating T cells. TCR alpha and beta CDR3 regions were amplified from RNA using iRepertoire nested multiplex PCR. TCRdb analysed the multiplex PCR reads with MiXCR anew, one entry per CDR3 protein. This sample has roughly 200,000 distinct CDR3 sequences, with more than 35% found just once. The sample taken for sequencing was glioma tissue, nonneoplastic brain tissue, or PBMCs (not recorded which). The receptors come from a human donor with low-grade glioma or glioblastoma, undergoing nonglioma brain surgery, or in good health (not recorded which).

This CDR3 reads CSVARGSNTGELFF. DNA for the CDR3: TGCAGCGTTGCCCGGGGCTCAAACACCGGGGAGCTGTTTTTT. The V gene is TRBV29-1, the J gene TRBJ2-2; D possibly uses TRBD1 or TRBD2 (5 bases each). V lost 4 bases and J 2 bases, leaving 11 bases between the germline ends. Germline CDR1 and CDR2: SQVTM and ANQGSEA. CDR3 size: 14 residues.

The chain recombines TRBV13 with TRBJ2-1; D might be TRBD1 (6 bases). The CDR3 covers 16 residues. V gave up 5 bases and J gave up 4 bases, with 18 bases separating them. Germline V gene data show CDR1 as PRHDT and CDR2 as FYEKMQ (reference sequence). The CDR3 region has the DNA TGTGCCAGCAGCCACGGTACGGGACAAGGTTACAATGAGCAGTTCTTC. Translation gives CASSHGTGQGYNEQFF.

This clonotype was seen at least ten times. The V gene is TRBV20-1, the J gene TRBJ2-7, with D unresolved. CDR3 length equals 13 residues. Deletions cut 4 bases from V and 3 bases from J, with 13 bases between. CDR1 is DFQATT and CDR2 is SNEGSKA in the germline V gene (reference sequence). The CDR3 nucleotides are TGCAGTGCTATGGGTAGGGTTAACTACGAGCAGTACTTC. Its protein is CSAMGRVNYEQYF.

This clonotype was seen a few times. A junction boundary mismatches the germline segment, possibly from a read error. This chain uses TRBV20-1 with TRBJ1-1; 8 bases are a match to TRBD1. Germline V lookup: CDR1 DFQATT, CDR2 SNEGSKA (reference sequence). This CDR3 comprises 12 residues. CDR3 protein: CSARQGNTEALF. The CDR3 region has the DNA TGCAGTGCTCGACAGGGGAACACTGAAGCTCTCTTT.

The V and J genes are TRBV2 and TRBJ1-5; the match to TRBD1 covers 8 bases. CDR3 size: 13 residues. Per germline, CDR1 SNHLY and CDR2 FYNNEI. The V and J ends lost 10 bases and 6 bases, in that order; junction bases with no gene match: 8. The CDR3 DNA sequence: TGTGCCACCCGGACAGGGAAGGCTCAGCCCCAGCATTTT. Translation: CATRTGKAQPQHF.